Detailed here is one T cell receptor beta chain. Its target is not known. The CDR3 is 15 amino acids. The V gene's germline CDR1 is GTSNPN and CDR2 SVGIG (reference sequence). V lost 3 bases, J lost 2 bases, and 15 bases lay in between. This sample was included in a study of T cell responses to AZD1222 COVID-19 vaccine. Overall study results and limits: Spike-specific TCR breadth and depth grew following two AZD1222 doses.

The table came from immunoSEQ multiplex PCR; TCRdb's copy has only in-frame clones and leaves some out. Of approximately 70,000 clones listed, 88% are singletons. The gene calls are TRBV30 and TRBJ2-3, with a weak D call TRBD1 (6 bases). Source: peripheral blood, taken 28 days after the second dose of the MenACWY control vaccine. This sequence was found in an adult who received the MenACWY meningococcal vaccine as a control. CDR3 DNA: TGTGCCTGGAGCTCCGGGACACCAAACACAGATACGCAGTATTTT. Translating gives CAWSSGTPNTDTQYF.